A selection of T cell receptor beta chains follows, all from one sample in a study of cytomegalovirus exposure and HLA in healthy donors. TCRdb's copy holds only in-frame clones and misses some; the assay was immunoSEQ multiplex PCR. The sample lists 150,000 to 200,000 clones, 79% occurring once. Sequenced: PBMCs. The receptors derive from a woman in her forties or fifties in good health and CMV-seronegative. Both conserved end residues are part of each CDR3. A D gene is named only where the DNA matches it firmly. Some rows mark clone size as missing; the rest say once, few, many or name a class of expanded clone.

size,J,D,V,DNA,CDR3
once,TRBJ1-3,TRBD1,TRBV9,TGTGCCAGCAGCGTCGGGACAGGGCTCTCTGGAAACACCATATATTTT,CASSVGTGLSGNTIYF
NA,TRBJ1-6,TRBD1,TRBV9,TGTGCCAGCACCACAGGGGGTAATTCACCCCTCCACTTT,CASTTGGNSPLHF
NA,TRBJ2-2,TRBD2,TRBV5-1,TGCGCCAGCAGCTTGGCGGGAGGTCGGGGCACCGGGGAGCTGTTTTTT,CASSLAGGRGTGELFF
NA,TRBJ1-1,TRBD1,TRBV27,TGTGCCAGCAGGGCCGGGACAGTGAACACTGAAGCTTTCTTT,CASRAGTVNTEAFF
NA,TRBJ2-6,TRBD1,TRBV28,TGTGCCAGCGCGTTAACGGGACAGGGGGCTAAGGGGGCCAACGTCCTGACTTTC,CASALTGQGAKGANVLTF
NA,TRBJ2-2,NA,TRBV28,TGTGTTTCCCACACGAACACCGGGGAGCTGTTTTTT,CVSHTNTGELFF
NA,TRBJ1-3,TRBD1,TRBV28,TGTGCCAGCAGGGGACAGGGCGTTCAAAGTGGAAACACCATATATTTT,CASRGQGVQSGNTIYF
NA,TRBJ2-1,TRBD2,TRBV25-1,TGTGCCAGCAATTTACTAGCGGGAGGGCCGAATGAGCAGTTCTTC,CASNLLAGGPNEQFF
NA,TRBJ2-3,TRBD2,TRBV28,TGTGCCAGCAGTTTATATGGGACTAGCGGGGGGTACACAGATACGCAGTATTTT,CASSLYGTSGGYTDTQYF
NA,TRBJ2-1,TRBD1,TRBV19,TGTGCCAGTAGAAAGGGGGCAAGAAGAAATGAGCAGTTCTTC,CASRKGARRNEQFF
NA,TRBJ1-1,TRBD1,TRBV7-2,TGTGCCAGCAGCTCCCGGGACAGGGTGGGGAACACTGAAGCTTTCTTT,CASSSRDRVGNTEAFF
NA,TRBJ2-3,NA,TRBV5-6,TGTGCCAGCAGACGGAGGGCAGCCACAGATACGCAGTATTTT,CASRRRAATDTQYF
NA,TRBJ2-7,NA,TRBV4-1,TGCGCCAGCAGCCCCACCGGCGCCGGGGTCTCCTACGAGCAGTACTTC,CASSPTGAGVSYEQYF
NA,TRBJ2-7,TRBD1,TRBV5-5,TGTGCCAGCAGGGGCCGGGACAGGGGTCCCTACGAGCAGTACTTC,CASRGRDRGPYEQYF
NA,TRBJ2-3,NA,TRBV6-5,TGTGCCAGCAGCCTCGGGTGGGGCGCAGATACGCAGTATTTT,CASSLGWGADTQYF
NA,TRBJ1-4,NA,TRBV4-3,TGCGCCAGCAGCCAAGCCCTGTCTCAGGGGTTTGTCGAAAAACTGTTTTTT,CASSQALSQGFVEKLFF
few,TRBJ1-5,NA,TRBV30,TGTGCCTGGAGTGTAAACCCGATATATAGCCGCAATCAGCCCCAGCATTTT,CAWSVNPIYSRNQPQHF